What follows are 28 T cell receptor beta chains derived from one specimen sequenced in a study of read filtering for tumor transcriptome and immune sequencing. Molecular barcoded adaptors covering alpha/delta and beta/gamma chains were used on roughly 400 ng RNA. From the reads, TCRdb called clonotypes with MiXCR, one entry per CDR3 protein. Altogether approximately 61,000 distinct CDR3 sequences are present, roughly 18% being singletons, with the ten largest covering 11% to 15%. Sequencing was done on a sample of a population of CD138-negative cells sorted from bone marrow. These receptors were obtained from a donor at least 40 years old with multiple myeloma.

As for this clonotype: At one of its ends the junction is not consistent with the germline gene, which may arise from a read error. The rearrangement links TRBV11-3 to TRBJ1-4; D uncertain. Germline assignment: CDR1 SGHNT and CDR2 YENEEA. This CDR3 has 14 residues. CDR3 nucleotide sequence: TGTGCCAGCAGCTTGGGAGGGCTTAATGAAAAACTGCTTTTC. It yields the protein CASSLGGLNEKLLF.

The chain joins TRBV6-1 to TRBJ2-2; 12 positions match TRBD2. The CDR3 has 17 amino acids. CDR1 and CDR2 (germline): MNHNS, SASEGT. After removal of 5 bases from V and 6 bases from J, the junction contained 10 bases not matched to a gene. The CDR3 spells CASSRLTSGGFPGELFF. DNA of the CDR3: TGTGCCAGCAGTCGACTTACTAGCGGGGGGTTCCCCGGGGAGCTGTTTTTT.

This clonotype was observed at least ten times. The V call is TRBV10-2, the J call TRBJ1-6; 9 bases agree with TRBD1. V was pared by 6 bases and J by 10 bases, with 7 bases of the junction left unmatched. The CDR3 spans 14 residues. Germline CDR1 is WSHSY and CDR2 is SAAADI. CDR3 residues: CASRDTGTGSPLHF. CDR3 coding DNA: TGCGCCAGCAGGGACACCGGGACAGGGTCACCCCTCCACTTT.

This clonotype was seen a handful of times. This may arise from a read error, as a much more abundant clone is one base away. The rearrangement links TRBV7-3 to TRBJ2-1; no clear D. This CDR3 comprises 14 residues. Germline assignment: CDR1 SGHTA and CDR2 FQGTGA. The V end lost 5 bases, the J end lost 3 bases, and 11 bases lay between the germline ends. CDR3 nucleotides: TGTGCCAGCAGCCCAATGGGGAACTACAATGAGCAGTTCTTC. Translating gives CASSPMGNYNEQFF. Full variable domain (missing parts from reference TRBV7-3 and TRBJ2-1): GAGVSQTPSNKVTEKGKYVELRCDPISGHTALYWYRQSLGQGPEFLIYFQGTGAADDSGLPNDRFFAVRPEGSVSTLKIQRTERGDSAVYLCASSPMGNYNEQFFGPGTRLTVL.

The chain uses TRBV3-1 and TRBJ2-2; D may correspond to TRBD1 or TRBD2 (5 bases each). V lost 0 bases to trimming and J lost 2 bases, with 16 bases between them. The germline V gene has CDR1 LGHDT and CDR2 YNNKEL (reference sequence). CDR3 length: 18 residues. CDR3 residues: CASSQERFGTQNTGELFF. DNA of the CDR3: TGTGCCAGCAGCCAAGAAAGATTCGGGACGCAAAACACCGGGGAGCTGTTTTTT.

This clonotype was seen at least ten times. J is TRBJ1-4 and V is TRBV6-1; D is ambiguous. The CDR3 totals 14 residues. CDR1 is MNHNS, CDR2 SASEGT, per germline. V lost 7 bases to trimming and J lost 3 bases, with 12 bases between them. Here the CDR3 DNA reads TGTGCCAGCAAGAAGTTGGGAGCTAATGAAAAACTGTTTTTT. Its translation: CASKKLGANEKLFF.

This clonotype was found once. This chain joins TRBV20-1 and TRBJ2-1; 8 bases match TRBD1. The trim removed 4 bases at V and 11 bases at J, leaving 7 bases unmatched. This CDR3 spans 12 amino acids. Germline V CDR1 and CDR2: DFQATT, SNEGSKA (reference sequence). In DNA form, the CDR3 reads TGCAGTGCTACCCAGGGGGCTACTAAGCAGTTCTTC. Translated, it gives CSATQGATKQFF.

The count of this clonotype is one. One end of the junction is discordant with germline, which a read error may explain. V is TRBV20-1 and J is TRBJ2-4; D tentatively fits TRBD1 or TRBD2 (6 bases each). The CDR3 runs to 14 residues. Germline CDR1 DFQATT, CDR2 SNEGSKA (reference sequence). This CDR3 is CSARGTGGRDIRYF. The CDR3 DNA reads TGCAGTGCCAGAGGGACCGGGGGCAGAGACATTCGGTACTTC.

This clonotype was detected many times. This sequence joins TRBV20-1 and TRBJ1-1; D perhaps matches TRBD1 (6 bases). Per germline, CDR1 DFQATT and CDR2 SNEGSKA (reference sequence). Trimming removed 1 base from V and 0 bases from J, with 12 bases in between. This CDR3 is built from 15 residues. CDR3 in DNA: TGCAGTGCTAGAGTGATGGGGGCCATGAACACTGAAGCTTTCTTT. Its protein is CSARVMGAMNTEAFF.

There are many counts of this clonotype. The chain has TRBV5-1 and TRBJ2-3, with D tentatively TRBD1 (6 bases). Germline V CDR1 and CDR2: SGHRS, YFSETQ. Trimming removed 3 bases from V and 2 bases from J, with 16 bases in between. There are 16 residues in the CDR3. This CDR3 reads CASSYRVQGNTDTQYF. As DNA, the CDR3 is TGCGCCAGCAGCTATAGGGTACAGGGTAACACAGATACGCAGTATTTT.

This clonotype was seen many times. The rearrangement joins TRBV27 to TRBJ2-7; D is tentatively TRBD1 or TRBD2 (6 bases each). Germline V gives CDR1 MNHEY, CDR2 SMNVEV (reference sequence). V was pared by 6 bases and J by 2 bases, with 17 bases between. The CDR3 has 15 amino acids. This CDR3 reads CASSSATRGTYEQYF. CDR3 bases: TGTGCCAGCAGCTCAGCGACTAGGGGGACCTACGAGCAGTACTTC.

Only a few counts were recorded for this clonotype. V is TRBV7-8 and J is TRBJ1-3; D call uncertain. There are 15 residues in the CDR3. V lost 3 bases, J lost 2 bases, and 11 bases lay in between. Germline V gene data show CDR1 as SGHVS and CDR2 as FQNEAQ. CDR3 sequence (DNA): TGTGCCAGCAGCTTTGGGTCCGAAACTGGAAACACCATATATTTT. Encoded protein: CASSFGSETGNTIYF.

This clonotype was detected many times. The chain links TRBV29-1 to TRBJ2-1; the D gene is possibly TRBD1 (6 bases). CDR3 length equals 15 residues. Trimming took 6 bases from V and 1 from J, leaving 16 bases between them. The V gene's germline CDR1 is SQVTM and CDR2 ANQGSEA. CDR3 protein: CSVSGATTSYNEQFF. Written as DNA, the CDR3 is TGCAGCGTCTCAGGGGCAACGACATCCTACAATGAGCAGTTCTTC.

J is TRBJ1-2 and V is TRBV6-5, with TRBD1 as a possible D gene (5 bases). The CDR3 has 15 amino acids. The germline V and J ends were trimmed by 5 bases and 1 base, with 14 bases remaining between them. Germline V gene data show CDR1 as MNHEY and CDR2 as SVGAGI. CDR3 nucleotides: TGTGCCAGCAGTCCCTTTGGGGCAGTTAACTATGGCTACACCTTC. It specifies CASSPFGAVNYGYTF.

This clonotype was picked up many times. V gene TRBV20-1 combines with J gene TRBJ1-5, with 7 bases lining up with TRBD1. The V and J ends lost 7 bases and 3 bases, in that order; junction bases with no gene match: 12. Germline CDR1 DFQATT, CDR2 SNEGSKA (reference sequence). The CDR3 covers 15 residues. In DNA, the CDR3 is TGCAGTGTAGCCGGTTGGCAGGGGGACAATCAGCCCCAGCATTTT. Its translation: CSVAGWQGDNQPQHF.

This clonotype was seen many times. The chain joins TRBV10-3 to TRBJ2-7, with TRBD2 matching over 8 bases. After removal of 4 bases from V and 3 bases from J, the junction contained 2 bases not matched to a gene. Germline CDR1 ENHRY, CDR2 SYGVKD. The CDR3 sequence is 13 residues long. This chain's CDR3 is CAISAGGGYEQYF. The CDR3 DNA reads as TGTGCCATCAGTGCGGGAGGGGGCTACGAGCAGTACTTC.

Comments on this clonotype: A much larger clonotype is one base distant, so this may be a read error. The chain has TRBV2 and TRBJ2-3, with 10 bases matching TRBD1. The CDR3 totals 15 residues. In germline, CDR1 is SNHLY, CDR2 FYNNEI. V gave up 8 bases and J gave up 3 bases; unmatched junction bases: 8. CDR3 sequence (DNA): TGTGCCAGCCTTTGGGTGGGACAGGGGACAGATACGCAGTATTTT. It is translated as CASLWVGQGTDTQYF.

On this clonotype itself: A much larger clone is a single base away; this may be a read error. The rearrangement uses TRBV5-4 and TRBJ2-5; 8 bases map to TRBD2. V lost 6 bases, J lost 4 bases, and 11 bases stayed unmatched. The germline CDR1 and CDR2 sequences are SGHNT and YYREEE (reference sequence). The CDR3 is 15 amino acids. DNA of the CDR3: TGTGCCAGCAACTTCCGGGAGGGTCCGAGAGAGACCCAGTACTTC. This gives the protein CASNFREGPRETQYF.

This clonotype was counted ten times or more. The chain combines TRBV29-1 with TRBJ1-1; 10 bases are a match to TRBD1. Per the germline V gene, CDR1 is SQVTM and CDR2 is ANQGSEA. The CDR3 is 12 amino acids. J was trimmed by 4 bases and V by 4 bases; bases with no gene match: 0. CDR3 residues: CSVGTGGTEAFF. In nucleotides, the CDR3 is TGCAGCGTTGGGACAGGGGGCACTGAAGCTTTCTTT.

This clonotype was seen many times. The chain is built from TRBV5-1 and TRBJ1-1; the D gene is possibly TRBD1 (6 bases). There are 14 residues in the CDR3. Germline assignment: CDR1 SGHRS and CDR2 YFSETQ. V was trimmed by 4 bases and J by 5 bases, leaving 15 bases between them. The DNA for the CDR3 is TGCGCCAGCAGCATTACAGGACAGAGGACTGAAGCTTTCTTT. This codes for CASSITGQRTEAFF.

This chain links TRBV28 with TRBJ1-4; D might be TRBD1 (5 bases). CDR3 length: 14 residues. Trimming cost V 5 bases and J 6 bases, with 13 bases left between them. Germline V lookup: CDR1 MDHEN, CDR2 SYDVKM. The CDR3 sequence is CASSAQEVDEKLFF. The CDR3 DNA sequence: TGTGCCAGCAGTGCACAGGAGGTGGATGAAAAACTGTTTTTT.

This sequence joins TRBV6-6 and TRBJ1-5; 7 nucleotides agree with TRBD1. From germline, CDR1 is MNHNY and CDR2 SVGAGI (reference sequence). There are 15 residues in the CDR3. After removal of 6 bases from V and 6 bases from J, the junction contained 11 bases not matched to a gene. CDR3 loop: CASRKQGMNSQPQHF. The DNA of the CDR3 is TGTGCCAGCAGGAAACAGGGGATGAATAGTCAGCCCCAGCATTTT.

In its sample, this clonotype was seen many times. The chain recombines TRBV7-9 with TRBJ1-1, with unresolved D. This CDR3 contains 15 residues. The V end lost 5 bases, the J end lost 4 bases, and 17 bases lay between the germline ends. Germline assignment: CDR1 SEHNR and CDR2 FQNEAQ (reference sequence). The CDR3 DNA reads TGTGCCAGCAGCCCGGCGGGTCTCAGAGGCACTGAAGCTTTCTTT. This encodes CASSPAGLRGTEAFF.

Points on this clonotype: A junction end diverges from the germline sequence, so it may reflect a read error. This chain links TRBV4-1 with TRBJ2-7; the D gene is possibly TRBD1 (6 bases). The CDR3 covers 16 residues. Germline-derived CDR1 and CDR2 are MGHRA and YSYEKL. CDR3 DNA: TGCGCCAGCAGCCAAATCTATGGGACAACCTCCTACGAGCTGTACTTC. Its protein is CASSQIYGTTSYELYF.

This clonotype was seen repeatedly, ten times or more. This chain uses TRBV28 with TRBJ2-5; 9 nucleotides match TRBD2. CDR1 is MDHEN, CDR2 SYDVKM, per germline. The junction had 7 bases not matched to a gene; V was cut back by 7 bases and J by 7 bases. The CDR3 runs 13 residues. CDR3 nucleotides: TGTGCCAGCAAGGCGGGAGGGCTGGGGACCCAGTACTTC. This sequence encodes CASKAGGLGTQYF.

This clonotype was seen ten or more times. The chain employs TRBV6-1 and TRBJ2-2; 7 bases align to TRBD2. The V gene end was trimmed by 4 bases and the J gene end by 4 bases; junction bases not matched to a gene: 6. The CDR3 extends over 15 amino acids. Germline CDR1 MNHNS, CDR2 SASEGT. The CDR3 region is CASSVGLVGTGELFF. CDR3 nucleotides: TGTGCCAGCAGTGTCGGACTAGTCGGCACCGGGGAGCTGTTTTTT.

This clonotype has at least ten counts. V gene TRBV12-3 or TRBV12-4 combines with J gene TRBJ2-6, with D possibly being TRBD1 or TRBD2 (6 bases each). The CDR3 length is 17 residues. Trimming removed 5 bases from V and 4 bases from J, with 18 bases in between. In DNA, the CDR3 is TGTGCCAGCAGTCTCACAGGGAGGAGGGGGGGGGCCAACGTCCTGACTTTC. Its translation: CASSLTGRRGGANVLTF.

This clonotype was recorded many times. CDR3 protein: CASSSSDETQYF. The CDR3 DNA sequence: TGTGCCAGCAGCTCGTCAGACGAGACCCAGTACTTC. The rearrangement joins TRBV3-1 to TRBJ2-5; D remains ambiguous. The V gene lost 5 bases and the J gene lost 5 bases, with 9 bases spanning the gap. The CDR3 runs to 12 residues. CDR1 and CDR2 (germline): LGHDT, YNNKEL (reference sequence).